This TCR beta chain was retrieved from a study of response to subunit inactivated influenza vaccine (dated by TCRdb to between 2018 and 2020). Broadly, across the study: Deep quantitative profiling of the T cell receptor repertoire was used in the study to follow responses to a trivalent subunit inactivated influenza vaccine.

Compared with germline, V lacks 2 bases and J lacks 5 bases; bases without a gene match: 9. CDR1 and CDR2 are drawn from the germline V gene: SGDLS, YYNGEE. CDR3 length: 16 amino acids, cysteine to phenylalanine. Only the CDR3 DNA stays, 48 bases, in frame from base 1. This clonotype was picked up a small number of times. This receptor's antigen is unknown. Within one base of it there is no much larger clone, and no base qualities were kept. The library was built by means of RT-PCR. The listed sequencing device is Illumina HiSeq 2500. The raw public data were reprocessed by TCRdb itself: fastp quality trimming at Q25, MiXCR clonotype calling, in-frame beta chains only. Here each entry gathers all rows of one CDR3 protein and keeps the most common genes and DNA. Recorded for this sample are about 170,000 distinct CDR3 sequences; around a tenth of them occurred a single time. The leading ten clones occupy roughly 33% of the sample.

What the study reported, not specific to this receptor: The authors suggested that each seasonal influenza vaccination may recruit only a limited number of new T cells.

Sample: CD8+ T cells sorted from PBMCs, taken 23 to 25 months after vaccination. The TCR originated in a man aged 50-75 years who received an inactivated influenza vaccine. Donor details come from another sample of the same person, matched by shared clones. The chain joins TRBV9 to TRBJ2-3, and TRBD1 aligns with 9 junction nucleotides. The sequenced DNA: TGTGCCAGCAGCGTTGGGGACAGGGCTGGAAAAGATACGCAGTATTTT. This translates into CASSVGDRAGKDTQYF.